This TCR beta chain was recovered during a study of CD8 T cells in Susac syndrome. Random hexamers primed reverse transcription of about 0.5 to 1 ug RNA. A single record per CDR3 protein comes from TCRdb applying MiXCR to the immunoSEQ multiplex PCR reads. The data hold fewer than 200,000 distinct CDR3 sequences, with approximately 94% observed a single time. TEMRA cells were FACS-enriched, unlike CD8+ and CD4+ T cells, which were negatively isolated. The CDR3 is made up of 16 amino acids. CDR1 is SGHAT, CDR2 FQNNGV, per germline. V was clipped by 5 bases and J by 4 bases; unmatched bases: 7. The source is a human donor in good health. The source material was CD4+ T cells from PBMCs. The V gene is TRBV11-2, the J gene TRBJ2-3; 12 nucleotides agree with TRBD1. This CDR3 reads CASSAGTGGLADTQYF. The DNA for the CDR3 is TGTGCCAGCAGCGCCGGGACAGGGGGCTTGGCAGATACGCAGTATTTT.